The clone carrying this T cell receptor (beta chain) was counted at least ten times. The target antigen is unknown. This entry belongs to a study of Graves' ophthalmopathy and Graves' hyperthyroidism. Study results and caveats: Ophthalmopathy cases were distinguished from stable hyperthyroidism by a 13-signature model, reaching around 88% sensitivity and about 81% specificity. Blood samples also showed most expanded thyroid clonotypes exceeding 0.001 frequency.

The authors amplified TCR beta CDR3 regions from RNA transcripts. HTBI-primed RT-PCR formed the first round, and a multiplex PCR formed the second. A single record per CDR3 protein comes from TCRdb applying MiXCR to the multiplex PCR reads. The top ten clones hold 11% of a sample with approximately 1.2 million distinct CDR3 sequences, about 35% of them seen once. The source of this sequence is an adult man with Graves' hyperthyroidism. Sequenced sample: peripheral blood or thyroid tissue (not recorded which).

CDR3 protein: CSAPTAGVLETQYF. The DNA for the CDR3 is TGCAGTGCTCCCACCGCAGGGGTACTGGAGACCCAGTACTTC. This chain joins TRBV20-1 and TRBJ2-5; TRBD1 might be the D (6 bases). The CDR3 is made up of 14 amino acids. V was trimmed by 5 bases and J by 5 bases, leaving 18 bases between them. Germline V gives CDR1 DFQATT, CDR2 SNEGSKA (reference sequence).